This TCR beta chain appears in the sequencing data of a study of T-cell memory formation after mild COVID-19. This clonotype came up many times. A 5'RACE reaction primed in the constant segment made cDNA libraries of TCR alpha and TCR beta, and these carried sample barcodes and UMIs. Via MiXCR, TCRdb re-called the 5' RACE reads, giving one row per CDR3 protein. The sample yields fewer than 600,000 distinct CDR3 sequences, approximately 21% seen once. This CDR3 region has 13 residues. V lost 8 bases, J lost 8 bases, and 14 bases stayed unmatched. Germline-derived CDR1 and CDR2 are SQVTM and ANQGSEA. The chain carries TRBV29-1 and TRBJ1-2; 7 bases fit TRBD1. Sequencing used PBMCs or a T cell subset sorted from them (not recorded which). This TCR was recovered from an adult woman who had mild COVID-19 (a few samples of this study predate the infection). Cell type and time point are not known. CDR3 DNA sequence: TGCAGCTTCCGGGGCGAGGGGGCGCGCGGCTACACCTTC. Its protein is CSFRGEGARGYTF.